A selection of T cell receptor beta chains follows, all from one sample in a study of a mutant IDH1 vaccine in newly diagnosed glioma. No antigen has been identified for these receptors. Profiling relied on immunoSEQ multiplex PCR, and the TCRdb table lists in-frame clones only, not all of them. This repertoire shows roughly 54,000 clones, around 80% found once; its top ten account for 3.5% to 5%. The sequencing here drew on PBMCs, taken from a glioma patient whose treatment included an IDH1 peptide vaccine. Every receptor here comes from a woman younger than 30 with glioma. CDR3s include the opening cysteine and the closing phenylalanine or tryptophan. Each record gives: D gene, V gene, J gene, clone size, CDR3 protein, CDR3 DNA. The D gene is left open where the match is weak. Clone size is shown for a subset of rows, as once, few, many or a class of expanded clone.

D gene: TRBD2; V gene: TRBV5-1; J gene: TRBJ2-1; clone size: NA; CDR3 protein: CASSLGGRGTSGTHEQFF; CDR3 DNA: TGCGCCAGCAGCTTGGGAGGAAGGGGGACTAGCGGGACCCATGAGCAGTTCTTC
D gene: NA; V gene: TRBV2; J gene: TRBJ1-5; clone size: few; CDR3 protein: CASSTGWSNQPQHF; CDR3 DNA: TGTGCCAGCAGCACAGGGTGGTCCAATCAGCCCCAGCATTTT
D gene: NA; V gene: TRBV5-1; J gene: TRBJ1-1; clone size: few; CDR3 protein: CASSLAGAAFF; CDR3 DNA: TGCGCCAGCAGCTTGGCCGGGGCCGCTTTCTTT
D gene: NA; V gene: TRBV5-4; J gene: TRBJ1-1; clone size: NA; CDR3 protein: CASSLLNTEAFF; CDR3 DNA: TGTGCCAGCAGCTTGCTGAACACTGAAGCTTTCTTT
D gene: NA; V gene: TRBV10-2; J gene: TRBJ2-1; clone size: NA; CDR3 protein: CASSDLLTSRNEQFF; CDR3 DNA: TGCGCCAGCAGTGATCTACTGACTAGTAGGAATGAGCAGTTCTTC
D gene: NA; V gene: TRBV5-6; J gene: TRBJ2-7; clone size: once; CDR3 protein: CASSLKPGYEQYF; CDR3 DNA: TGTGCCAGCAGCTTGAAACCGGGTTACGAGCAGTACTTC
D gene: TRBD2; V gene: TRBV5-4; J gene: TRBJ2-2; clone size: NA; CDR3 protein: CASRPGTSGGPGELFF; CDR3 DNA: TGTGCCAGCAGACCCGGGACTAGCGGAGGTCCCGGGGAGCTGTTTTTT
D gene: NA; V gene: TRBV11-2; J gene: TRBJ1-6; clone size: few; CDR3 protein: CASSLITSNSPLHF; CDR3 DNA: TGTGCCAGCAGCTTAATAACTAGTAATTCACCCCTCCACTTT
D gene: NA; V gene: TRBV7-3; J gene: TRBJ1-5; clone size: few; CDR3 protein: CASSITGTRDQPQHF; CDR3 DNA: TGTGCCAGCAGCATAACCGGGACACGGGACCAGCCCCAGCATTTT
D gene: NA; V gene: TRBV4-1; J gene: TRBJ2-3; clone size: NA; CDR3 protein: CASSQYLRDTQYF; CDR3 DNA: TGCGCCAGCAGCCAATACCTTCGGGATACGCAGTATTTT
D gene: TRBD2; V gene: TRBV7-3; J gene: TRBJ2-1; clone size: NA; CDR3 protein: CASSLNPGLESGGNEQFF; CDR3 DNA: TGTGCCAGCAGCTTAAACCCCGGACTAGAATCCGGTGGGAATGAGCAGTTCTTC
D gene: NA; V gene: TRBV6-6; J gene: TRBJ2-7; clone size: NA; CDR3 protein: CASSSPSLNSYEQYF; CDR3 DNA: TGTGCCAGCAGTTCTCCGAGCCTAAACTCCTACGAGCAGTACTTC
D gene: NA; V gene: TRBV11-2; J gene: TRBJ2-6; clone size: NA; CDR3 protein: CASILSPGDGANVLTF; CDR3 DNA: TGTGCCAGCATCTTAAGCCCCGGGGACGGGGCCAACGTCCTGACTTTC
D gene: NA; V gene: TRBV5-5; J gene: TRBJ1-1; clone size: NA; CDR3 protein: CASSFSANTEAFF; CDR3 DNA: TGTGCCAGCAGCTTTTCAGCGAACACTGAAGCTTTCTTT
D gene: TRBD2; V gene: TRBV9; J gene: TRBJ2-2; clone size: few; CDR3 protein: CASSPAGLVVPGELFF; CDR3 DNA: TGTGCCAGCAGCCCCGCGGGACTAGTCGTCCCCGGGGAGCTGTTTTTT
D gene: TRBD2; V gene: TRBV6-4; J gene: TRBJ2-1; clone size: once; CDR3 protein: CASSEAAGGPDEQFF; CDR3 DNA: TGTGCCAGCAGTGAAGCCGCGGGAGGGCCAGATGAGCAGTTCTTC
D gene: NA; V gene: TRBV7-2; J gene: TRBJ1-1; clone size: NA; CDR3 protein: CASSARVRTEAFF; CDR3 DNA: TGTGCCAGCAGCGCCAGGGTACGGACTGAAGCTTTCTTT
D gene: TRBD1; V gene: TRBV5-1; J gene: TRBJ2-7; clone size: NA; CDR3 protein: CASSSTGQGSEQYF; CDR3 DNA: TGCGCCAGCAGCTCCACGGGACAGGGATCCGAGCAGTACTTC